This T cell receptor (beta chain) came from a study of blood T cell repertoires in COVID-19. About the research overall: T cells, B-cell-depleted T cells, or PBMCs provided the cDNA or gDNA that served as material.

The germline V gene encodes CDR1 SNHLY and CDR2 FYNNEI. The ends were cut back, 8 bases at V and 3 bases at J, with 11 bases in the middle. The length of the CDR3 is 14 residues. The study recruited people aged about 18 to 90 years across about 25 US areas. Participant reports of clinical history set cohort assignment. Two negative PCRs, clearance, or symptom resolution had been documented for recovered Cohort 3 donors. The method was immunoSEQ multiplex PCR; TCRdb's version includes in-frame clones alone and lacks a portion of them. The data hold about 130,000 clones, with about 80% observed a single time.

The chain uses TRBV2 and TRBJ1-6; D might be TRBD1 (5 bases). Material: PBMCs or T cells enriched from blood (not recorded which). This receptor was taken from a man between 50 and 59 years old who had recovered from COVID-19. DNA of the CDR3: TGTGCCAGCTCCGGGACTGTCTATAATTCACCCCTCCACTTT. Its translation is CASSGTVYNSPLHF.